This is a list of T cell receptor beta chains from one sample in a study of blood T cell repertoires in COVID-19. Using immunoSEQ multiplex PCR, the repertoire was profiled, and TCRdb retains in-frame clones only, with some absent. The sample lists around 130,000 clones, over 65% occurring once. The sample consisted of peripheral blood. These receptors were collected from a woman between 65 and 79 years old with acute or convalescent COVID-19. Each CDR3 is given with its conserved first and last residue. The D gene is left open where the match is weak. Expanded clones are given a class, and other clones once, few, many or no size at all.

j_call v_call clone_size d_call cdr3_aa cdr3_nt
TRBJ2-7 TRBV5-6 NA NA CASSLDSIHEQYF TGTGCCAGCAGCTTGGACAGCATCCACGAGCAGTACTTC
TRBJ1-1 TRBV30 NA NA CAWRPTGLPNTEAFF TGTGCCTGGAGACCCACCGGACTTCCGAACACTGAAGCTTTCTTT
TRBJ2-2 TRBV10-3 NA TRBD1 CAINDRDTGELFF TGTGCCATCAACGACAGGGACACCGGGGAGCTGTTTTTT
TRBJ2-1 TRBV5-1 NA TRBD2 CASSLSGASYNEQFF TGCGCCAGCAGCTTGAGCGGGGCCTCCTACAATGAGCAGTTCTTC
TRBJ1-1 TRBV7-9 NA TRBD1 CASSDHQGGNTEAFF TGTGCCAGCAGTGATCATCAGGGGGGAAACACTGAAGCTTTCTTT
TRBJ2-3 TRBV6-4 NA TRBD2 CASSDTREADTQYF TGTGCCAGCAGTGATACACGGGAGGCAGATACGCAGTATTTT
TRBJ1-2 TRBV3-1/TRBV3-2 few TRBD1 CASSQSRTGAPGYTF TGTGCCAGCAGCCAAAGCCGGACAGGGGCGCCTGGCTACACCTTC
TRBJ2-1 TRBV7-2 NA TRBD2 CASSLGGGSYNEQFF TGTGCCAGCAGCCTCGGGGGGGGGTCCTACAATGAGCAGTTCTTC
TRBJ1-1 TRBV3-1/TRBV3-2 NA TRBD1 CASSLKRQGGTEAFF TGTGCCAGCAGCCTAAAAAGACAGGGTGGGACTGAAGCTTTCTTT
TRBJ1-3 TRBV29-1 few TRBD1 CSTWTGTGNTIYF TGCAGCACTTGGACAGGGACGGGAAACACCATATATTTT
TRBJ2-1 TRBV12-3/TRBV12-4 NA TRBD2 CASIAGNGNEQFF TGTGCCAGCATAGCGGGGAATGGTAATGAGCAGTTCTTC
TRBJ1-1 TRBV29-1 NA TRBD1 CSVYRGRATEAFF TGCAGCGTTTACAGGGGGCGGGCCACTGAAGCTTTCTTT
TRBJ1-1 TRBV5-5 NA NA CASSWGLSNTEAFF TGTGCCAGCAGCTGGGGGCTTTCAAACACTGAAGCTTTCTTT
TRBJ1-2 TRBV6-5 NA TRBD1 CASRIPGTVGYTF TGTGCCAGCAGAATTCCAGGGACAGTTGGCTACACCTTC
TRBJ1-1 TRBV10-3 NA NA CAISESKEEAFF TGTGCCATCAGTGAGAGTAAGGAGGAAGCTTTCTTT
TRBJ1-3 TRBV6-1 NA NA CASSEAHLWGAGNTIYF TGTGCCAGCAGTGAAGCGCATCTATGGGGGGCTGGAAACACCATATATTTT
TRBJ1-1 TRBV27 NA NA CASSLGAQGRTEAFF TGTGCCAGCAGTTTAGGGGCCCAAGGGCGCACTGAAGCTTTCTTT
TRBJ1-5 TRBV14 once NA CASSSGTNQPQHF TGTGCCAGCAGCTCCGGGACTAATCAGCCCCAGCATTTT
TRBJ2-4 TRBV2 NA TRBD2 CASTKDSGTPMHF TGTGCCAGCACCAAAGATAGCGGGACCCCTATGCACTTC
TRBJ1-5 TRBV18 few NA CASSPWGQGQPQHF TGTGCCAGCTCACCCTGGGGGCAGGGTCAGCCCCAGCATTTT
TRBJ2-2 TRBV27 NA TRBD2 CASSSSGLADPGELFF TGTGCCAGCAGTAGCTCGGGACTAGCGGACCCCGGGGAGCTGTTTTTT
TRBJ1-3 TRBV5-6 NA NA CASSRYGFTGPSGNTIYF TGTGCCAGCAGCCGTTATGGGTTTACAGGCCCCTCTGGAAACACCATATATTTT
TRBJ1-5 TRBV6-5 NA TRBD1 CASSFDRVQPQHF TGTGCCAGCAGTTTTGACAGGGTCCAGCCCCAGCATTTT
TRBJ2-2 TRBV6-5 NA NA CASRRGLGELFF TGTGCCAGCAGGAGAGGGCTCGGGGAGCTGTTTTTT
TRBJ2-3 TRBV3-1/TRBV3-2 NA TRBD2 CASSQAGGTDTQYF TGTGCCAGCAGCCAAGCGGGGGGGACAGATACGCAGTATTTT
TRBJ1-3 TRBV3-1/TRBV3-2 once NA CASSQDAGIYF TGTGCCAGCAGCCAAGATGCAGGGATATATTTT
TRBJ1-1 TRBV9 NA TRBD1 CASSTDRVATAFF TGTGCCAGCAGCACCGACAGGGTGGCCACGGCTTTCTTT
TRBJ2-1 TRBV14 NA TRBD2 CASSQVGGGPRNEQFF TGTGCCAGCAGCCAAGTAGGCGGGGGTCCCCGCAATGAGCAGTTCTTC
TRBJ1-6 TRBV6-1 few NA CASSEMRAYSSPLHF TGTGCCAGCAGTGAAATGCGGGCGTATAGTTCACCCCTCCACTTT
TRBJ2-5 TRBV5-4 NA NA CASSLGGAAGDQETQYF TGTGCCAGCAGCTTGGGCGGGGCGGCGGGCGACCAAGAGACCCAGTACTTC
TRBJ2-2 TRBV7-2 NA NA CASSLALGATGELFF TGTGCCAGCAGCTTAGCGCTAGGGGCCACCGGGGAGCTGTTTTTT
TRBJ1-2 TRBV3-1/TRBV3-2 few NA CASSQNSRYPNYGYTF TGTGCCAGCAGCCAAAACTCTAGGTATCCTAACTATGGCTACACCTTC
TRBJ2-5 TRBV5-1 NA NA CASREGAGSETQYF TGCGCCAGCAGGGAGGGGGCGGGAAGTGAGACCCAGTACTTC
TRBJ2-5 TRBV19 NA NA CASETRAGETQYF TGTGCCAGTGAAACTAGGGCTGGGGAGACCCAGTACTTC
TRBJ2-7 TRBV28 once TRBD2 CASSLGTRNYEQYF TGTGCCAGCAGTTTAGGGACTAGGAACTACGAGCAGTACTTC
TRBJ2-1 TRBV11-1 NA TRBD2 CASSPLAGAYNEQFF TGTGCCAGCAGCCCCCTAGCGGGGGCCTACAATGAGCAGTTCTTC
TRBJ1-4 TRBV2 NA NA CASSKGTGVEKLFF TGTGCCAGCAGTAAGGGGACGGGGGTGGAAAAACTGTTTTTT
TRBJ2-7 TRBV7-2 NA NA CASSLVYVGGQNEQYF TGTGCCAGCAGCTTAGTTTATGTCGGGGGGCAAAACGAGCAGTACTTC
TRBJ2-2 TRBV10-3 NA NA CAISDRNTGELFF TGTGCCATCAGTGACAGAAACACCGGGGAGCTGTTTTTT
TRBJ2-1 TRBV18 NA NA CASSPPNSVFNEQFF TGTGCCAGCTCACCACCGAACAGTGTATTCAATGAGCAGTTCTTC
TRBJ2-2 TRBV5-1 few TRBD1 CASSLAGQIAGELFF TGCGCCAGCAGCTTGGCGGGACAGATCGCCGGGGAGCTGTTTTTT
TRBJ2-7 TRBV19 NA TRBD1 CASSIRQGAYEQYF TGTGCCAGTAGTATTCGGCAGGGGGCTTACGAGCAGTACTTC
TRBJ1-1 TRBV7-9 few NA CASSSRGVNTEAFF TGTGCCAGCAGCTCTAGGGGTGTGAACACTGAAGCTTTCTTT
TRBJ1-2 TRBV3-1/TRBV3-2 NA NA CASSQKRNTRNYGYTF TGTGCCAGCAGCCAAAAGAGGAATACACGGAACTATGGCTACACCTTC
TRBJ2-5 TRBV5-4 NA TRBD2 CASSLDFGLAGGKETQYF TGTGCCAGCAGCTTGGATTTCGGACTAGCGGGGGGTAAAGAGACCCAGTACTTC
TRBJ2-1 TRBV7-9 NA TRBD1 CASSLAGGRSYNEQFF TGTGCCAGCAGCTTAGCAGGGGGCAGATCCTACAATGAGCAGTTCTTC
TRBJ2-3 TRBV5-6 NA TRBD2 CASSLGLAGDTQYF TGTGCCAGCAGCTTGGGACTAGCGGGAGATACGCAGTATTTT
TRBJ1-2 TRBV1 few NA CTSSQRFPRTNYGYTF TGCACCAGCAGCCAGAGGTTCCCGCGCACTAACTATGGCTACACCTTC
TRBJ2-3 TRBV5-1 NA TRBD1 CASSPPQGNTDTQYF TGCGCCAGCAGCCCCCCACAGGGGAACACAGATACGCAGTATTTT
TRBJ1-3 TRBV4-2 once NA CASSQDLVTLSGNTIYF TGTGCCAGCAGCCAAGACCTAGTGACTCTCTCTGGAAACACCATATATTTT
TRBJ1-1 TRBV6-5 NA NA CASSYLQMNTEAFF TGTGCCAGCAGTTACCTACAGATGAACACTGAAGCTTTCTTT
TRBJ2-1 TRBV14 NA TRBD2 CASSPWTSGGASYNEQFF TGTGCCAGCAGCCCTTGGACTAGCGGGGGGGCTTCCTACAATGAGCAGTTCTTC
TRBJ1-1 TRBV18 NA NA CASSPSQRDEAFF TGTGCCAGCTCACCCTCCCAGAGGGATGAAGCTTTCTTT